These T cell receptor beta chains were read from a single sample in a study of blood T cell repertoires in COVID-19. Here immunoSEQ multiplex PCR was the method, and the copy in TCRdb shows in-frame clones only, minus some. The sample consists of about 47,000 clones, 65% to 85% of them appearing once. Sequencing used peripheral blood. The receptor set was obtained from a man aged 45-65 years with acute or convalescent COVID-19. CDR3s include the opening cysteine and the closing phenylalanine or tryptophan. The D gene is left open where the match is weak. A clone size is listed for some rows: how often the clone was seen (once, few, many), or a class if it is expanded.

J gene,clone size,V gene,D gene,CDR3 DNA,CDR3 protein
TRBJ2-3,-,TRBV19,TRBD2,TGTGCCAGTGCTGGTTTCCAGCGGGGGGTTGTAGATACGCAGTATTTT,CASAGFQRGVVDTQYF
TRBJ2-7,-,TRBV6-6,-,TGTGCCAGCTCCCCCGGGGGGCAGGGCGAGCAGTACTTC,CASSPGGQGEQYF
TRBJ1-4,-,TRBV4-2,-,TGTGCCAGCAGCCCCGAGAGGGTACGAGAAGAAAAACTGTTTTTT,CASSPERVREEKLFF
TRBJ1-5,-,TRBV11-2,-,TGTGCCAGCAGCTTAGGACAGGAGCAAAAGCCCCAGCATTTT,CASSLGQEQKPQHF
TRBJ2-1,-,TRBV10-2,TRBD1,TGCGCCAGCAGCCGGACAGGGTACAATGAGCAGTTCTTC,CASSRTGYNEQFF
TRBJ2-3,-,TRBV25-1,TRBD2,TGTGCCAGCAGTGAGGCTAGCGGGAGAGCGCAGTATTTT,CASSEASGRAQYF
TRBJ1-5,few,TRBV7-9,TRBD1,TGTGCCAGCAGCTCTGGACAGGAAAGTATCAATCAGCCCCAGCATTTT,CASSSGQESINQPQHF
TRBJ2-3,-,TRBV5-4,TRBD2,TGTGCCAGCAGCTATGGGACTAGGGGTCGCACAGATACGCAGTATTTT,CASSYGTRGRTDTQYF
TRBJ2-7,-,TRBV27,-,TGTGCCAGCAGCCTCAGCGTCCTGGACTACGAGCAGTACTTC,CASSLSVLDYEQYF
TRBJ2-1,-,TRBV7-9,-,TGTGCCAGCAGCTCGATAGATGAGCAGTTCTTC,CASSSIDEQFF
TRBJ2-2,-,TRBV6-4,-,TGTGCCAGCAGTGAGGAGTCCACCGGGGAGCTGTTTTTT,CASSEESTGELFF
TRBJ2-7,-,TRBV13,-,TGTGCCAGCAGCTTAGTTGTGGGGGCCCCAACAACCTACGAGCAGTACTTC,CASSLVVGAPTTYEQYF
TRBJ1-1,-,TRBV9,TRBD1,TGTGCCAGCAGCCCCGGGACAGGCAAGATTGAAGCTTTCTTT,CASSPGTGKIEAFF
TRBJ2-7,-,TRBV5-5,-,TGTGCCAGCAGCTTGAGGAGGGAGCAGTACTTC,CASSLRREQYF
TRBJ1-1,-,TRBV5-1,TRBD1,TGCGCCAGCAGCTCCTGGCGAGCAGGGGGCCACACTGAAGCTTTCTTT,CASSSWRAGGHTEAFF
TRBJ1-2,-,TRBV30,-,TGTGCCTGGAGTTCACCTAGACTTAGTGGCTACACCTTC,CAWSSPRLSGYTF
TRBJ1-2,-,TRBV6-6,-,TGTGCCAGCAGCGCTACAGGGAGTGAGGCTAACTATGGCTACACCTTC,CASSATGSEANYGYTF
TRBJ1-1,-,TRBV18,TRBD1,TGTGCCAGCTCCTTGGGTAACAGGGGAGACACTGAAGCTTTCTTT,CASSLGNRGDTEAFF
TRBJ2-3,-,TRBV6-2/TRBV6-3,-,TGTGCCAGCAGTTACAGCGAGACAGATACGCAGTATTTT,CASSYSETDTQYF
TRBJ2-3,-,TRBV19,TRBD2,TGTGCCAGTAGTATAAGCGGGGGTATGACAGATACGCAGTATTTT,CASSISGGMTDTQYF
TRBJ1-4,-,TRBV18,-,TGTGCCAGCTCACCACGGGACAATAATGAAAAACTGTTTTTT,CASSPRDNNEKLFF
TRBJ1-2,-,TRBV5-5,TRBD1,TGTGCCAGCAACAGACAGGGGGCTAATGGCTACACCTTC,CASNRQGANGYTF
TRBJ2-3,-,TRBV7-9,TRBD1,TGTGCCAGCAGGGACACAGGGGGAAGCACAGATACGCAGTATTTT,CASRDTGGSTDTQYF
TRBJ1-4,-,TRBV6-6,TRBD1,TGTGCCAGCAAGGACAGGGGTGGTGAAAAACTGTTTTTT,CASKDRGGEKLFF
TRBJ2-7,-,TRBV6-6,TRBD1,TGTGCCAGCAGTTATGGAAATCGACAGGGGGCGAAAGAGCAGTACTTC,CASSYGNRQGAKEQYF
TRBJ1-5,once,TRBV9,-,TGTGCCAGCAGCCCCGGGCCAGGGTCAGATCAGCCCCAGCATTTT,CASSPGPGSDQPQHF
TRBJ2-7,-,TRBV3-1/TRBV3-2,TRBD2,TGTGCCAGCAGCGAGGCTAGCGGGACGTCCGAGCAGTACTTC,CASSEASGTSEQYF
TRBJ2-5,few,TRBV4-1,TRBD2,TGCGCCAGCAGCCGGCTAGCGGGGGGTTCGCAAGAGACCCAGTACTTC,CASSRLAGGSQETQYF
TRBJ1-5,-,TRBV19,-,TGTGCCAGTAGTATATGGGCAGACAGCGAGAATCTTCCCCAGCATTTT,CASSIWADSENLPQHF